This T cell receptor (beta chain) was sequenced in a study of blood T cell repertoires in COVID-19. For the study at large: Sources were T cells, B-cell-depleted T cells, or PBMCs; the material itself was cDNA or gDNA.

CDR1 is SQVTM and CDR2 is ANQGSEA in the germline V gene. This CDR3 is 15 amino acids long. V lost 0 bases, J lost 5 bases, and 17 bases lay in between. As processed by the authors: Estimates of nucleated cell counts were drawn from the amplification of reference gene primers. Produced via immunoSEQ multiplex PCR; TCRdb's table is partial and in-frame only. The DNA was the basis for D and trimming; V, J and clone size are from that table. Among over 60,000 clones listed, roughly 90% were seen once. Sequenced input: peripheral blood. The clonotype originates from a woman aged 80 or older with active or convalescent COVID-19. The chain has TRBV29-1 and TRBJ2-7, with D possibly matching TRBD1 (6 bases). CDR3 coding DNA: TGCAGCGTTGAAGATCCCCGCAGGGGAGTTAACGAGCAGTACTTC. It is translated as CSVEDPRRGVNEQYF.